This T cell receptor beta chain comes out of a study of human thymus T cells. Healthy Finnish infants having corrective surgery for congenital heart defects served as donors. All available leukocytes, rather than a set cell count, yielded the blood DNA. The study's findings and limits: Gene usage (both V and J) appeared biased in thymic and blood repertoires.

The germline V and J ends were trimmed by 3 bases and 0 bases, with 9 bases remaining between them. The CDR3 loop spans 15 amino acids. The germline gives CDR1 LNHDA, CDR2 SQIVND (reference sequence). About this clone itself: The antigen remains undetermined.

Repertoires were generated with immunoSEQ multiplex PCR, while TCRdb's copy carries only in-frame clones and drops some. The table records about 46,000 clones, 85% to 95% of them present only once. The sequenced sample consisted of blood. The sequence came from a girl under two years old with a congenital heart defect but otherwise immunologically healthy. V usage is TRBV19 and J usage is TRBJ1-5; D not certain. CDR3 coding DNA: TGTGCCAGTAGTATCGCCGTGGGTAGCAATCAGCCCCAGCATTTT. Its translation: CASSIAVGSNQPQHF.